The TCR beta chain described here comes from a study of blood T cell repertoires in COVID-19. On the study more broadly: Collection of acute and convalescent COVID-19 samples took place in the United States, Italy and Spain. Nucleic acid was either cDNA or gDNA, and it came from T cells, B-cell-depleted T cells, or PBMCs.

The CDR3 contains 18 residues. Germline V lookup: CDR1 SGDLS, CDR2 YYNGEE. V gave up 3 bases and J gave up 5 bases; unmatched junction bases: 14. As handled by the study authors: Reference gene primer amplification gave nucleated cell count estimates. Only in-frame clones appear in the TCRdb table, and some are missing; sequencing was by immunoSEQ multiplex PCR. D and trimming come from the DNA, and the V and J calls and clone size come from that table. The sample has approximately 40,000 clones, roughly 87% seen once. Input material: peripheral blood. This sequence originates from a woman of 80 years or more in a cohort sampled during active or convalescent COVID-19. This chain joins TRBV9 and TRBJ2-1, with 10 bases aligning to TRBD1. The CDR3 DNA follows: TGTGCCAGCAGCGAGTGGGACAGGGGTTTTGGAAGCAACAATGAGCAGTTCTTC. Residues: CASSEWDRGFGSNNEQFF.